This T cell receptor (beta chain) was profiled in a study of blood T cell repertoires in COVID-19. As for the study in general: The study drew acute and convalescent COVID-19 samples from the United States, Italy and Spain. Sample material is recorded as cDNA or gDNA derived from T cells, B-cell-depleted T cells, or PBMCs.

The authors' processing: Amplification with reference gene primers provided the estimates of nucleated cell counts. The assay was immunoSEQ multiplex PCR, and TCRdb's table has in-frame clones only and misses some. The V and J calls and clone size are taken from that table; D and trimming were inferred from the DNA. Altogether some 100,000 clones are present, approximately 89% being singletons, with the ten largest covering 10%. The sample taken for sequencing was peripheral blood. The origin of this receptor is a man aged 50-60 years with acute or convalescent COVID-19.

This CDR3 reads CASSPPGGVTGELFF. The CDR3 region has the DNA TGTGCCAGCAGCCCCCCGGGGGGGGTCACCGGGGAGCTGTTTTTT. The chain is built from TRBV7-7 and TRBJ2-2; 8 bases map to TRBD2. CDR3 length: 15 residues. Germline-derived CDR1 and CDR2 are SSHAT and FNYEAQ (reference sequence). V lost 5 bases to trimming and J lost 4 bases; unmatched junction nucleotides: 6.